These 32 T cell receptor beta chains were all obtained from the same sample, sequenced in a study of T cells after yellow fever vaccination. TCRdb re-derived calls from the 5' RACE reads in MiXCR, one entry per CDR3 protein. The sample has about 580,000 distinct CDR3 sequences, around 16% seen once; the top ten hold roughly 17%. Sequencing was performed on PBMCs, taken around 5 days after the first yellow fever vaccination. The receptors come from a man aged 18-30 years who received the YFV17D yellow fever vaccine.

V gene TRBV5-1 combines with J gene TRBJ2-7; 7 positions match TRBD1. V gave up 0 bases and J gave up 7 bases; unmatched junction bases: 7. Germline loops: CDR1 SGHRS, CDR2 YFSETQ. This CDR3 comprises 14 residues. The CDR3 sequence: CASSLDRGWGEQYF. CDR3 in DNA: TGCGCCAGCAGCTTGGACAGGGGTTGGGGAGAGCAGTACTTC.

This clonotype was seen a handful of times. V is TRBV20-1 and J is TRBJ1-5; the D is unclear. This CDR3 spans 15 amino acids. Germline V gene lookup returns CDR1 DFQATT and CDR2 SNEGSKA (reference sequence). V shed 3 bases and J shed 2 bases, with 14 bases lying between them. CDR3 sequence: CSASYGRGGNQPQHF. The CDR3 region has the DNA TGCAGTGCTAGTTATGGACGTGGGGGCAATCAGCCCCAGCATTTT.

This clonotype was seen only a few times. The chain joins TRBV10-3 to TRBJ1-1, with unresolved D. CDR3 size: 16 residues. Germline loops: CDR1 ENHRY, CDR2 SYGVKD. Between the trimmed V and J ends, which lost 1 base and 6 bases, there was a span of 18 bases. Written as DNA, the CDR3 is TGTGCCATCAGTGAGTGGCCCGGTTGGGCGGAACCTGAAGCTTTCTTT. It yields the protein CAISEWPGWAEPEAFF.

This clonotype was counted only a few times. This chain uses TRBV7-2 with TRBJ2-2; D is unresolved. The CDR3 has 14 residues. Germline CDR1 SGHTA, CDR2 FQGNSA. Trimming took 2 bases from V and 2 from J, leaving 6 bases between them. The CDR3 protein is CASSLFHNTGELFF. The CDR3 nucleotides read TGTGCCAGCAGCTTATTCCACAACACCGGGGAGCTGTTTTTT.

This chain joins TRBV5-1 and TRBJ1-1; no reliable D call. Germline V lookup: CDR1 SGHRS, CDR2 YFSETQ. The V gene lost 1 base and the J gene lost 3 bases, with 7 bases spanning the gap. CDR3 length: 13 amino acids. The CDR3 sequence: CASSLILDTEAFF. In DNA, the CDR3 is TGCGCCAGCAGCTTGATTTTAGACACTGAAGCTTTCTTT.

This clonotype was seen ten or more times. V gene TRBV18 combines with J gene TRBJ1-1; tentative D call: TRBD1 (6 bases). The V and J ends lost 2 bases and 1 base respectively, with 11 bases between them. Germline CDR1 is KGHSH and CDR2 is LQKENI. This CDR3 is built from 15 residues. CDR3 DNA: TGTGCCAGCTCACCAACCCAAGGGGGGAACACTGAAGCTTTCTTT. Residues: CASSPTQGGNTEAFF.

This clonotype was seen only a few times. V usage is TRBV7-9 and J usage is TRBJ1-5; 7 nucleotides match TRBD1. In germline, CDR1 is SEHNR, CDR2 FQNEAQ (reference sequence). This CDR3 is built from 14 residues. V lost 5 bases to trimming and J lost 5 bases; unmatched junction nucleotides: 6. CDR3 region: CASSIGTADQPQHF. The DNA for the CDR3 is TGTGCCAGCAGCATCGGGACAGCCGATCAGCCCCAGCATTTT.

This chain links TRBV4-2 with TRBJ2-2, with a possible D match to TRBD2 (5 bases). V lost 4 bases and J 1 base, leaving 16 bases between the germline ends. The germline V gene encodes CDR1 LGHNA and CDR2 YNFKEQ. There are 17 residues in the CDR3. The CDR3 protein is CASSPSFGGLNTGELFF. CDR3 nucleotide sequence: TGTGCCAGCAGCCCCTCTTTCGGAGGACTGAACACCGGGGAGCTGTTTTTT.

This clonotype came up many times. The genes are TRBV7-9 and TRBJ1-4; 9 bases fit TRBD1. CDR3 size: 17 residues. CDR1 and CDR2 (germline): SEHNR, FQNEAQ (reference sequence). The ends lost 3 bases at V and 3 bases at J; junction bases unmatched: 8. CDR3 amino acids: CASSFGQGRGSNEKLFF. DNA for the CDR3: TGTGCCAGCAGCTTCGGACAGGGGCGAGGGTCTAATGAAAAACTGTTTTTT.

The rearrangement links TRBV7-8 to TRBJ2-2; the D gene could be TRBD1 or TRBD2 (5 bases each). Trimming took off 2 bases at V and 0 bases at J, with 10 bases between the two ends. Germline loops: CDR1 SGHVS, CDR2 FQNEAQ. This CDR3 contains 16 residues. The CDR3 nucleotides are TGTGCCAGCAGCTTATATCCGGGACCGAACACCGGGGAGCTGTTTTTT. As protein: CASSLYPGPNTGELFF.

This clonotype was recorded many times. The rearrangement joins TRBV12-3 or TRBV12-4 to TRBJ2-1; D remains ambiguous. V lost 5 bases and J lost 10, with 9 bases in between. The CDR3 consists of 11 residues. As DNA, the CDR3 is TGTGCCAGCAGTCCACGTAGAGAGCAGTTCTTC. Protein product: CASSPRREQFF.

This clonotype was found a few times. The chain couples TRBV7-2 to TRBJ1-6; D might be TRBD1 (5 bases). Trimming pared 1 base from V and 5 bases from J, leaving 9 bases between. CDR1 SGHTA and CDR2 FQGNSA come from the germline V gene. The CDR3 sequence is 15 residues long. This chain's CDR3 is CASSLGRRDNSPLHF. The CDR3 DNA reads TGTGCCAGCAGCTTAGGTCGCAGGGATAATTCACCCCTCCACTTT.

There are a few counts of this clonotype. V is TRBV30 and J is TRBJ1-1; perhaps TRBD1 as D (5 bases). CDR3 size: 13 residues. V was trimmed by 1 base and J by 3 bases, leaving 9 bases between them. Germline V gene data show CDR1 as GTSNPN and CDR2 as SVGIG (reference sequence). In DNA, the CDR3 is TGTGCCTGGAGTGCCGGGGGGGACACTGAAGCTTTCTTT. Translated, it gives CAWSAGGDTEAFF.

This sequence joins TRBV27 and TRBJ2-7; D gene ambiguous. Germline V gene sequence: CDR1 MNHEY, CDR2 SMNVEV (reference sequence). Trimming cost V 3 bases and J 5 bases, with 8 bases left between them. The CDR3 is 12 amino acids. This chain's CDR3 is CASSLLGDEQYF. The CDR3 DNA reads TGTGCCAGCAGTTTGCTTGGGGACGAGCAGTACTTC.

V is TRBV5-4 and J is TRBJ2-3; TRBD2 agrees at 14 bases. Germline V CDR1 and CDR2: SGHNT, YYREEE (reference sequence). J lost 1 base, V lost 9 bases, and 7 bases had no gene match. The CDR3 has 16 amino acids. Written as DNA, the CDR3 is TGTGCCATACATCCGGGACTAGCGGGGGGCACAGATACGCAGTATTTT. Translated, it gives CAIHPGLAGGTDTQYF.

V usage is TRBV28 and J usage is TRBJ2-3; D may be TRBD2 (6 bases). This CDR3 is built from 15 residues. V was pared by 3 bases and J by 2 bases, with 12 bases between. Germline assignment: CDR1 MDHEN and CDR2 SYDVKM. For the CDR3, the DNA is TGTGCCAGCAGTTTTCGGCGGGACCACACAGATACGCAGTATTTT. This translates into CASSFRRDHTDTQYF.

The rearrangement joins TRBV7-2 to TRBJ2-7; 7 positions match TRBD2. CDR1 is SGHTA, CDR2 FQGNSA, per germline. The V gene end was trimmed by 5 bases and the J gene end by 4 bases; junction bases not matched to a gene: 17. The CDR3 has 17 residues. The CDR3 DNA reads as TGTGCCAGCAGCCCTATGGCCCCCGCGGGGGTTTATTACGAGCAGTACTTC. The encoded protein is CASSPMAPAGVYYEQYF.

This clonotype has a single count. The chain's CDR3 is CSARKRVQETQYF. The CDR3 nucleotides read TGCAGTGCTCGTAAACGGGTCCAAGAGACCCAGTACTTC. This chain joins TRBV20-1 and TRBJ2-5; D gene uncertain. The germline V gene has CDR1 DFQATT and CDR2 SNEGSKA (reference sequence). The CDR3 runs to 13 residues. Deletions cut 5 bases from V and 1 base from J, with 11 bases between.

In its sample, this clonotype was seen a few times. The genes are TRBV28 and TRBJ2-5; a possible D gene is TRBD1 (5 bases). Germline CDR1 MDHEN, CDR2 SYDVKM. The CDR3 is 15 amino acids. V lost 7 bases and J 5 bases, leaving 20 bases between the germline ends. CDR3: CASNRSGGSGETQYF. The CDR3 DNA sequence: TGTGCCAGCAACAGGTCCGGCGGTTCAGGGGAGACCCAGTACTTC.

A word on this clonotype: The junction does not match germline at one end; this may be a read error. The chain combines TRBV4-1 with TRBJ2-3, with TRBD2 identical over 8 bases. From germline, CDR1 is MGHRA and CDR2 YSYEKL. The CDR3 extends over 18 amino acids. The CDR3 here is CVSSQDNSGGVGYDTQYF. CDR3 coding DNA: TGCGTCAGCAGCCAAGATAACAGCGGGGGTGTCGGGTACGATACGCAGTATTTT.

The CDR3 loop is CASSSYRVTGELFF. CDR3 coding DNA: TGCGCCAGCAGCTCCTACAGGGTCACCGGGGAGCTGTTTTTT. The V and J genes are TRBV5-1 and TRBJ2-2; TRBD1 is a possible D gene (6 bases). The CDR3 has 14 residues. Germline values: CDR1 SGHRS, CDR2 YFSETQ. Trimming removed 3 bases from V and 4 bases from J, with 10 bases in between.

This clonotype has ten or more counts. V gene TRBV5-4 combines with J gene TRBJ2-3; D is possibly TRBD1 (6 bases). CDR1 and CDR2 (germline): SGHNT, YYREEE (reference sequence). Deletions cut 3 bases from V and 3 bases from J, with 8 bases between. This CDR3 contains 13 residues. CDR3 protein: CASSSQGTDTQYF. The CDR3 DNA is TGTGCCAGCAGCTCTCAGGGGACAGATACGCAGTATTTT.

In its sample, this clonotype was seen a few times. The chain joins TRBV10-3 to TRBJ2-1; TRBD2 aligns across 9 bases. Unmatched junction bases numbered 16, after V lost 3 bases and J lost 7 bases. The CDR3 consists of 18 residues. Germline values: CDR1 ENHRY, CDR2 SYGVKD. CDR3 sequence reads: CAISDPTGLAGGWNEQFF. The CDR3, as DNA: TGTGCCATCAGTGACCCGACTGGGCTGGCGGGGGGGTGGAATGAGCAGTTCTTC.

This rearrangement joins TRBV15 to TRBJ2-7; the D gene is possibly TRBD2 (6 bases). V lost 1 base to trimming and J lost 5 bases, with 9 bases between them. Germline-derived CDR1 and CDR2 are LNHNV and YYDKDF (reference sequence). This CDR3 has 13 residues. This CDR3 is CATSRAPGDEQYF. The CDR3 DNA follows: TGTGCCACCAGCAGAGCGCCGGGGGACGAGCAGTACTTC.

CDR3 amino acids: CASSRSGGITDTQYF. In DNA, the CDR3 is TGTGCCAGCAGCCGTAGCGGGGGGATCACAGATACGCAGTATTTT. This sequence joins TRBV7-3 and TRBJ2-3, with TRBD2 identical over 10 bases. CDR1 SGHTA and CDR2 FQGTGA come from the germline V gene. Trimming took 5 bases from V and 2 from J; bases not matched to a gene: 4. The CDR3 is 15 amino acids.

This sequence joins TRBV6-5 and TRBJ1-6, with D maybe TRBD1 (5 bases). This CDR3 is built from 15 residues. Germline CDR1 reads MNHEY; CDR2 reads SVGAGI. Trimming took 5 bases from V and 10 from J, leaving 18 bases between them. The chain's CDR3 is CASSIGTAQESPLHF. CDR3 DNA: TGTGCCAGCAGTATCGGGACCGCCCAGGAATCACCCCTCCACTTT.

This clonotype occurred a few times. The rearrangement joins TRBV4-1 to TRBJ2-7; 9 bases are shared with TRBD1. The J segment lost 5 bases and the V segment lost 6 bases, leaving 5 bases of the junction unmatched. This CDR3 is built from 13 residues. Germline loops: CDR1 MGHRA, CDR2 YSYEKL. The CDR3, as DNA: TGCGCCAGCAGACGGACAGGGGTCCACGAGCAGTACTTC. It yields the protein CASRRTGVHEQYF.

This chain links TRBV14 with TRBJ2-1; D may correspond to TRBD1 or TRBD2 (6 bases each). V was shortened by 3 bases and J by 4 bases, with 13 bases between the two germline ends. The CDR3 is 15 amino acids. Germline V gene sequence: CDR1 SGHDN, CDR2 FVKESK. The CDR3 nucleotides read TGTGCCAGCAGCCATCTAGGGGGAGGATACAATGAGCAGTTCTTC. It specifies CASSHLGGGYNEQFF.

This clonotype was observed a handful of times. The chain employs TRBV4-1 and TRBJ2-7; weak D call: TRBD2 (5 bases). Germline V gives CDR1 MGHRA, CDR2 YSYEKL. Between the trimmed V and J ends, which lost 4 bases and 0 bases, there was a span of 13 bases. The CDR3 contains 15 residues. DNA for the CDR3: TGCGCCAGCAGCCGCGGGTCTTCCAACTCCTACGAGCAGTACTTC. Amino acid sequence: CASSRGSSNSYEQYF.

J is TRBJ2-3 and V is TRBV11-2; D may be TRBD1 or TRBD2 (6 bases each). V was clipped by 5 bases and J by 2 bases, with 20 bases between them. CDR1 SGHAT and CDR2 FQNNGV come from the germline V gene. This CDR3 is built from 17 residues. The CDR3, as DNA: TGTGCCAGCAGCCTCGGCGCTGGAGGGGGATCCACAGATACGCAGTATTTT. This codes for CASSLGAGGGSTDTQYF. Full variable domain (rest looked up from reference TRBV11-2 and TRBJ2-3): EAGVAQSPRYKIIEKRQSVAFWCNPISGHATLYWYQQILGQGPKLLIQFQNNGVVDDSQLPKDRFSAERLKGVDSTLKIQPAKLEDSAVYLCASSLGAGGGSTDTQYFGPGTRLTVL.

The rearrangement links TRBV6-5 to TRBJ2-7, with 9 bases lining up with TRBD1. Germline loops: CDR1 MNHEY, CDR2 SVGAGI. The CDR3 has 16 residues. The ends lost 5 bases at V and 4 bases at J; junction bases unmatched: 12. The CDR3 DNA sequence: TGTGCCAGCAGTCAGGGCCCTACAGGGGGCAGGTACGAGCAGTACGTC. Its translation is CASSQGPTGGRYEQYV.

Only a few counts were recorded for this clonotype. The chain has TRBV20-1 and TRBJ1-5; no clear D. The CDR3 totals 16 residues. Trimming shortened V by 1 base and J by 2 bases, and 15 bases separated the two germline ends. Germline CDR1 DFQATT, CDR2 SNEGSKA (reference sequence). CDR3 in amino acids: CSARVTDLLGNQPQHF. CDR3 DNA sequence: TGCAGTGCTAGAGTAACAGACCTCTTAGGCAATCAGCCCCAGCATTTT.